This TCR beta chain was retrieved from a study of blood T cell repertoires in COVID-19. About the research overall: Acute-phase and convalescent COVID-19 samples originated in the United States, Italy and Spain. From T cells, B-cell-depleted T cells, or PBMCs came the material, which was cDNA or gDNA.

V dropped 1 base and J dropped 2 bases, with 9 bases sitting between them. CDR1 and CDR2 (germline): KGHSH, LQKENI. This CDR3 comprises 14 residues. Per the study methods: Reference gene primers were amplified, and this amplification served to estimate nucleated cell counts. Generated by immunoSEQ multiplex PCR, the TCRdb table keeps only in-frame clones and is missing some. The DNA was the basis for D and trimming; V, J and clone size are from that table. Counted here are 400,000 to 450,000 clones, roughly 88% occurring once; the ten biggest clones make up approximately 1.5%. Input material: peripheral blood. The origin of this receptor is a woman in her twenties or thirties with active or convalescent COVID-19. The chain couples TRBV18 to TRBJ2-7, with D possibly TRBD1 on 5 matching bases. This chain's CDR3 is CASSPQGSPYEQYF. The CDR3 bases are TGTGCCAGCTCACCACAGGGGTCACCCTACGAGCAGTACTTC.